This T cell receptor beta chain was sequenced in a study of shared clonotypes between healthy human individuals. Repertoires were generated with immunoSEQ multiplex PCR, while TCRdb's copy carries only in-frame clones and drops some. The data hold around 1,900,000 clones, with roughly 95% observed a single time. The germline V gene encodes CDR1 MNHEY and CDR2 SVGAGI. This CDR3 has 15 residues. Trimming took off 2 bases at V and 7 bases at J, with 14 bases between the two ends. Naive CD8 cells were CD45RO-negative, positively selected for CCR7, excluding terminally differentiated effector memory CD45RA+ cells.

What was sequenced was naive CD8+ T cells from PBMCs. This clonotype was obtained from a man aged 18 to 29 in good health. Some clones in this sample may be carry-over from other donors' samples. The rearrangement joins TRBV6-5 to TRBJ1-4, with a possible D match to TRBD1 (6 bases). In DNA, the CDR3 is TGTGCCAGCAGTTACGAGAACAGGGTCGGTGAAAAACTGTTTTTT. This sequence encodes CASSYENRVGEKLFF.